The clone carrying this TCR beta chain came up a few times. The target antigen is unknown. Following RNA extraction, reverse transcription yielded cDNA that acted as the sequencing template. Produced via immunoSEQ multiplex PCR; TCRdb's table is partial and in-frame only. The repertoire has about 180,000 clones, 53% of them found once; the top ten carry approximately 11%. This record comes from a study of CD8+ T cells in alopecia areata. CDR1 LNHDA and CDR2 SQIVND come from the germline V gene (reference sequence). The CDR3 runs to 14 residues. J lost 4 bases, V lost 3 bases, and 4 bases had no gene match. Broader study findings: Scalp clonality, along with expanded CD8+ clones among the top 100, was significantly decreased by tofacitinib. While patients received tofacitinib, many expanded lesional clones remained present in scalp and blood. Normal skin's resident alphabeta T cells are sequenced alongside lesional scalp T cells.

Treatment meaning: oral pan-JAK inhibitor, 5-10 mg twice daily. The study team obtained lesional scalp punch biopsies and peripheral blood from alopecia areata patients. The TCR comes from a human donor with alopecia areata. Sequencing used CD8+ T cells sorted from blood, obtained at week 24, from a patient treated with tofacitinib. V gene TRBV19 combines with J gene TRBJ2-5, with TRBD2 matching 8 bases. CDR3 nucleotides: TGTGCCAGTAGTATCCGACTAGCGCGAGAGACCCAGTACTTC. It translates to CASSIRLARETQYF.